One and the same sample provided the 6 T cell receptor beta chains below, sequenced in a study of lymphopenia after photon versus proton radiotherapy. Sequencing was performed with immunoSEQ multiplex PCR; in TCRdb, only in-frame clones are kept and a portion is missing. Among some 70,000 clones listed, approximately 87% were seen once. The sample was peripheral blood, taken from a patient treated with proton-based radiotherapy. These receptor sequences come from an elderly man with esophageal cancer.

In this sample, this clone turned up once. This rearrangement joins TRBV19 to TRBJ1-5; D gene uncertain. V gave up 3 bases and J gave up 1 base, with 7 bases separating them. The CDR3 totals 14 residues. Germline V gene sequence: CDR1 LNHDA, CDR2 SQIVND (reference sequence). This CDR3 reads CASSMLGSNQPQHF. CDR3 nucleotides: TGTGCCAGTAGTATGCTGGGGAGCAATCAGCCCCAGCATTTT.

This sequence joins TRBV7-8 and TRBJ1-5, with 7 bases aligning to TRBD1. The germline gives CDR1 SGHVS, CDR2 FQNEAQ. After removal of 5 bases from V and 2 bases from J, the junction contained 9 bases not matched to a gene. CDR3 size: 16 residues. In DNA form, the CDR3 reads TGTGCCAGCAGCCCAGGGGGGGCAGGACGCAATCAGCCCCAGCATTTT. Amino acids: CASSPGGAGRNQPQHF. Full variable domain (missing parts from reference TRBV7-8 and TRBJ1-5): GAGVSQSPRYKVAKRGQDVALRCDPISGHVSLFWYQQALGQGPEFLTYFQNEAQLDKSGLPSDRFFAERPEGSVSTLKIQRTQQEDSAVYLCASSPGGAGRNQPQHFGDGTRLSIL.

The genes are TRBV9 and TRBJ2-3, with D possibly being TRBD2 (5 bases). V was cut by 6 bases and J by 2 bases, with 16 bases left in between. The CDR3 is 15 amino acids. Germline CDR1 SGDLS, CDR2 YYNGEE. Here the CDR3 DNA reads TGTGCCAGCAACCCTATCGGAGGAGACACAGATACGCAGTATTTT. This encodes CASNPIGGDTDTQYF.

J is TRBJ1-4 and V is TRBV18; D gene ambiguous. CDR1 KGHSH and CDR2 LQKENI come from the germline V gene. CDR3 length equals 14 residues. V lost 3 bases and J 3 bases, leaving 8 bases between the germline ends. The DNA for the CDR3 is TGTGCCAGCTCACCGCGGGCGGCTAATGAAAAACTGTTTTTT. Its translation is CASSPRAANEKLFF.

This chain uses TRBV10-3 with TRBJ2-5; D is possibly TRBD1 (5 bases). Germline CDR1 ENHRY, CDR2 SYGVKD. The CDR3 has 13 amino acids. Trimming left V 10 bases short and J 2 bases short, with 14 bases between. CDR3 in amino acids: CATQGAGQETQYF. Here the CDR3 DNA reads TGTGCCACCCAAGGGGCAGGACAAGAGACCCAGTACTTC.

The table lists this clone with a count of one. The V call is TRBV7-9, the J call TRBJ2-1, with TRBD2 matching 12 bases. The CDR3 is 15 residues long. V dropped 5 bases and J dropped 8; count of bases not matched to a gene: 7. Germline V gives CDR1 SEHNR, CDR2 FQNEAQ (reference sequence). CDR3 amino acids: CASSPLAGGLDEQFF. The CDR3 DNA reads TGTGCCAGCAGCCCGCTAGCGGGGGGGTTGGATGAGCAGTTCTTC.